This T cell receptor beta chain was captured by sequencing in a study of T cells in Graves' hyperthyroidism and ophthalmopathy. J gave up 2 bases and V 8 bases, and 9 bases lay outside the gene matches. Germline CDR1 is SEHNR and CDR2 is FQNEAQ (reference sequence). This CDR3 spans 17 amino acids. RNA transcripts were the template for amplifying TCR beta CDR3 regions. HTBI primers were employed in a first-round RT-PCR of the TCR CDR3. TCRdb reprocessed the multiplex PCR reads with MiXCR, giving one entry per CDR3 protein. The profile shows roughly 700,000 distinct CDR3 sequences, roughly a third of them singletons. This clonotype has ten or more counts. What it binds is unknown. Criteria for exclusion of patients were uncontrolled infection, other autoimmune disease, pregnancy or lactation. Diagnosis relied on clinical symptoms, serum thyroxine and TRAb, thyroid ultrasound and orbital computed tomography.

Findings of the study overall: Most expanded thyroid clonotypes above 0.001 also appeared in blood.

The gene calls are TRBV7-9 and TRBJ1-4, with TRBD1 identical over 12 bases. This sequence was found in a woman aged 40-49 years with Graves' hyperthyroidism. Input material: blood. CDR3 amino acids: CASSPGQGATTNEKLFF. In DNA, the CDR3 is TGTGCCAGCTCCCCGGGACAGGGGGCTACCACTAATGAAAAACTGTTTTTT.